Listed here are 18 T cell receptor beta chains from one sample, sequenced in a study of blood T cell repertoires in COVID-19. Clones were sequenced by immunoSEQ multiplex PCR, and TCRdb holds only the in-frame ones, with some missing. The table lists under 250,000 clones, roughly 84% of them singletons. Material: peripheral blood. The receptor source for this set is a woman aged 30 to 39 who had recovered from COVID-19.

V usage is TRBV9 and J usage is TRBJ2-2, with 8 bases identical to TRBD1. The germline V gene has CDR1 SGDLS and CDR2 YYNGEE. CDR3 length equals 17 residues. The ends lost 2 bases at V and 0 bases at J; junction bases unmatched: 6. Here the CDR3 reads CASSVLRTGTNTGELFF. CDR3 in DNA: TGTGCCAGCAGCGTTCTTAGGACAGGGACGAACACCGGGGAGCTGTTTTTT. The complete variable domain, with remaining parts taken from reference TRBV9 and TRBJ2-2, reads DSGVTQTPKHLITATGQRVTLRCSPRSGDLSVYWYQQSLDQGLQFLIQYYNGEERAKGNILERFSAQQFPDLHSELNLSSLELGDSALYFCASSVLRTGTNTGELFFGEGSRLTVL.

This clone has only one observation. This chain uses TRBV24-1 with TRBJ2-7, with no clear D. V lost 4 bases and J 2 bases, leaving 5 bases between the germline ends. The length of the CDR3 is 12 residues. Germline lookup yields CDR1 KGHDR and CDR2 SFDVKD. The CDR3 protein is CATSDLPYEQYF. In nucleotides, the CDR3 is TGTGCCACCAGTGACCTTCCCTACGAGCAGTACTTC.

CDR3 coding DNA: TGTGCCAGCAGTTTAATCGTCGGGATAGACAATCAGCCCCAGCATTTT. Translated, it gives CASSLIVGIDNQPQHF. This chain joins TRBV28 and TRBJ1-5, with D unclear. CDR1 is MDHEN, CDR2 SYDVKM, per germline. The CDR3 contains 16 residues. V gave up 2 bases and J gave up 3 bases, with 14 bases separating them.

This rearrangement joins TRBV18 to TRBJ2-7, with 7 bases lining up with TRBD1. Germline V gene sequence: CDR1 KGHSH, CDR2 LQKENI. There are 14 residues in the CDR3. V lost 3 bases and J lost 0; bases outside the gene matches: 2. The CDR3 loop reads CASSPQGDSYEQYF. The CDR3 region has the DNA TGTGCCAGCTCACCCCAGGGGGACTCCTACGAGCAGTACTTC.

CDR3 nucleotide sequence: TGTGCCAGCAGTCGGACAGGGGGCACAGATACGCAGTATTTT. Its translation: CASSRTGGTDTQYF. This chain connects TRBV28 to TRBJ2-3; TRBD1 aligns across 9 bases. V lost 5 bases to trimming and J lost 1 base; unmatched junction nucleotides: 1. Germline assignment: CDR1 MDHEN and CDR2 SYDVKM. This CDR3 contains 14 residues.

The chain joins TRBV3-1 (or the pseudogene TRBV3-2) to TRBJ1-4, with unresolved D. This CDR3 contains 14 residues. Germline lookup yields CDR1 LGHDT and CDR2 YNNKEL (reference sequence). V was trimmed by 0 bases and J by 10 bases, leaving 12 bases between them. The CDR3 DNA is TGTGCCAGCAGCCAAGAGGGCCAGACCCGAAAACTGTTTTTT. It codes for CASSQEGQTRKLFF.

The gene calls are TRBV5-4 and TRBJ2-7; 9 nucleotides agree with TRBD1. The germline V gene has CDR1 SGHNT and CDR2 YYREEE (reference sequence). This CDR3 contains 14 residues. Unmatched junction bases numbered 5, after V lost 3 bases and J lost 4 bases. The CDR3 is CASSWRGQGYEQYF. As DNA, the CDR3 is TGTGCCAGCAGCTGGAGGGGACAGGGTTACGAGCAGTACTTC.

The CDR3 is CASSLWAGGNYGYTF. CDR3 nucleotides: TGTGCCAGCAGTTTATGGGCAGGGGGTAACTATGGCTACACCTTC. The chain has TRBV28 and TRBJ1-2; 7 nucleotides align to TRBD1. CDR3 length: 15 residues. V dropped 0 bases and J dropped 1; count of bases not matched to a gene: 2. CDR1 is MDHEN, CDR2 SYDVKM, per germline.

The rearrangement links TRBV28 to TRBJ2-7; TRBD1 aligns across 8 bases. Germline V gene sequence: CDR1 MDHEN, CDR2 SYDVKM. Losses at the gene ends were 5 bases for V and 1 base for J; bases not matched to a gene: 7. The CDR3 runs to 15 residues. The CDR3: CASSGTGQGSYEQYF. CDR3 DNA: TGTGCCAGCAGTGGGACAGGACAGGGTTCCTACGAGCAGTACTTC.

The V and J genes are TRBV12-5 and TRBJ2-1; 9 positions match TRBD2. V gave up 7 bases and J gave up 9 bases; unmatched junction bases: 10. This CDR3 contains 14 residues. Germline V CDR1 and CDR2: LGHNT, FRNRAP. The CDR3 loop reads CASAVSGSLGEQFF. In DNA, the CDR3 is TGTGCTAGTGCCGTTAGCGGGAGTCTTGGTGAGCAGTTCTTC. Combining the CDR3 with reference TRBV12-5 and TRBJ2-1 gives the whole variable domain DARVTQTPRHKVTEMGQEVTMRCQPILGHNTVFWYRQTMMQGLELLAYFRNRAPLDDSGMPKDRFSAEMPDATLATLKIQPSEPRDSAVYFCASAVSGSLGEQFFGPGTRLTVL.

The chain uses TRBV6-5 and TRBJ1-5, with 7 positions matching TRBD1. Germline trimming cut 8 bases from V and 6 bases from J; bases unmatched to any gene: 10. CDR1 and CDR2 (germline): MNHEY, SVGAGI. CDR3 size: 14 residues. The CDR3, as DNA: TGTGCCAGCGCGAGGGGGCTTGACGGTCAGCCCCAGCATTTT. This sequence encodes CASARGLDGQPQHF.

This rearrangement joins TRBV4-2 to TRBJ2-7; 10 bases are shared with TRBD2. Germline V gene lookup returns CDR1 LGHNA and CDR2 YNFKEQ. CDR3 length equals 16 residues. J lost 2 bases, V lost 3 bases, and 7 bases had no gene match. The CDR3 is CASSQSSSGSPYEQYF. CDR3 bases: TGTGCCAGCAGCCAGTCCTCTAGCGGGAGCCCCTACGAGCAGTACTTC.

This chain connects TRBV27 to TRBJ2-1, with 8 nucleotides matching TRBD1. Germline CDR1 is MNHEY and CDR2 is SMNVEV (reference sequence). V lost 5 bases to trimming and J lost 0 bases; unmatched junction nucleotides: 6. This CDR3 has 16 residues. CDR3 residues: CASSLHRGSSYNEQFF. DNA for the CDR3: TGTGCCAGCAGTCTCCACAGGGGGTCCTCCTACAATGAGCAGTTCTTC.

The CDR3 nucleotides read TGCAGCGTTGAAGATCCGGGGACAGGGGGTTATGAAAAACTGTTTTTT. Translated: CSVEDPGTGGYEKLFF. This chain connects TRBV29-1 to TRBJ1-4; 11 bases are shared with TRBD1. V lost 0 bases to trimming and J lost 6 bases; unmatched junction nucleotides: 6. The CDR3 extends over 16 amino acids. CDR1 is SQVTM and CDR2 is ANQGSEA in the germline V gene.

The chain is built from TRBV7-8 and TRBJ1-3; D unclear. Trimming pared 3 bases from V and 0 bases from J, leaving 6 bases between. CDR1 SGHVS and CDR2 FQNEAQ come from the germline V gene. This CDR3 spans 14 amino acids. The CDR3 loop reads CASSFRFSGNTIYF. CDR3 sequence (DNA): TGTGCCAGCAGCTTCCGGTTCTCTGGAAACACCATATATTTT. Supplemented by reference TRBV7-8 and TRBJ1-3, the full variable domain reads GAGVSQSPRYKVAKRGQDVALRCDPISGHVSLFWYQQALGQGPEFLTYFQNEAQLDKSGLPSDRFFAERPEGSVSTLKIQRTQQEDSAVYLCASSFRFSGNTIYFGEGSWLTVV.

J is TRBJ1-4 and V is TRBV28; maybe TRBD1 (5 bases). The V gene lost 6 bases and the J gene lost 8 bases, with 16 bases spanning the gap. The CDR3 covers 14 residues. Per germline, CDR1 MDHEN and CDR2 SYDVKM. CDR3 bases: TGTGCCAGCAGGCGGGGGTCGGCAGGAGAAAAACTGTTTTTT. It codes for CASRRGSAGEKLFF. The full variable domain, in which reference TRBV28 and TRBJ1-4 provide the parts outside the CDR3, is DVKVTQSSRYLVKRTGEKVFLECVQDMDHENMFWYRQDPGLGLRLIYFSYDVKMKEKGDIPEGYSVSREKKERFSLILESASTNQTSMYLCASRRGSAGEKLFFGSGTQLSVL.

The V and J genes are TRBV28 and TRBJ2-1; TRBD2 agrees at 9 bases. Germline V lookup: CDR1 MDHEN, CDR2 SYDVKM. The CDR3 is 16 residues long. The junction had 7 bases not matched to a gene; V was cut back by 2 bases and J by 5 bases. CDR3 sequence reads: CASSLRGGRANNEQFF. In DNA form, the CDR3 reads TGTGCCAGCAGTTTACGAGGCGGGAGGGCCAACAATGAGCAGTTCTTC. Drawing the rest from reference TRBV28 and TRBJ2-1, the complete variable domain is DVKVTQSSRYLVKRTGEKVFLECVQDMDHENMFWYRQDPGLGLRLIYFSYDVKMKEKGDIPEGYSVSREKKERFSLILESASTNQTSMYLCASSLRGGRANNEQFFGPGTRLTVL.

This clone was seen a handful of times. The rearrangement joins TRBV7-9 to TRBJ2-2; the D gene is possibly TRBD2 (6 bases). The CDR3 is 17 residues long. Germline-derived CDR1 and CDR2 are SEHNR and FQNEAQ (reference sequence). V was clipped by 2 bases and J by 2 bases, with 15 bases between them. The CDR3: CASSLRFGTDNTGELFF. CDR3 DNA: TGTGCCAGCAGCTTAAGGTTCGGGACTGATAACACCGGGGAGCTGTTTTTT.